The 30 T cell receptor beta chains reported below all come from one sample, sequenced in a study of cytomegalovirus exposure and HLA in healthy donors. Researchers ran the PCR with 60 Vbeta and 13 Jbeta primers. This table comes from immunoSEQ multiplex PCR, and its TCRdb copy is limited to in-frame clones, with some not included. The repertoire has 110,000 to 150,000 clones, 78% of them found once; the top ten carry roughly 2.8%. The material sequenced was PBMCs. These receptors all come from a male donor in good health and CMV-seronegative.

Written as DNA, the CDR3 is TGTGCCAGCAGCTCTGGGACAGAAGAGACCCAGTACTTC. This codes for CASSSGTEETQYF. The gene calls are TRBV11-2 and TRBJ2-5; 7 bases match TRBD1. V lost 4 bases to trimming and J lost 3 bases; unmatched junction nucleotides: 2. From germline, CDR1 is SGHAT and CDR2 FQNNGV. The CDR3 is 13 residues long.

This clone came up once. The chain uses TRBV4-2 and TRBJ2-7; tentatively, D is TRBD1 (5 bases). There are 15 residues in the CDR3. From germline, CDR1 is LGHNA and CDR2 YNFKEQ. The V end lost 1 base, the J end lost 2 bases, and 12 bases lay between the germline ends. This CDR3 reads CASSQVQTAPYEQYF. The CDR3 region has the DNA TGTGCCAGCAGCCAAGTACAGACAGCTCCCTACGAGCAGTACTTC.

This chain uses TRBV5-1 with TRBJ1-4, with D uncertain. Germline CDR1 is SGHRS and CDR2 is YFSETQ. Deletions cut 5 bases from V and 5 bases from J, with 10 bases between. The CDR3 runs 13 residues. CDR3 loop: CASSGGMNEKLFF. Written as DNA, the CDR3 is TGCGCCAGCAGTGGAGGGATGAATGAAAAACTGTTTTTT. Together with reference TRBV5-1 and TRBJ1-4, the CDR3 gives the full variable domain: KAGVTQTPRYLIKTRGQQVTLSCSPISGHRSVSWYQQTPGQGLQFLFEYFSETQRNKGNFPGRFSGRQFSNSRSEMNVSTLELGDSALYLCASSGGMNEKLFFGSGTQLSVL.

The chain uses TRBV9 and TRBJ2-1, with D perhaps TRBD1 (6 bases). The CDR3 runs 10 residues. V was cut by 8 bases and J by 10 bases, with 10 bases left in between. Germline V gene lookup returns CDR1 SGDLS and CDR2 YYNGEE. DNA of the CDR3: TGTGCCAGTTCCGGGACAGAGCAGTTCTTC. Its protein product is CASSGTEQFF.

In nucleotides, the CDR3 is TGTGCCAGCATGCTGGACAGGGGAGCCTACAATGAGCAGTTCTTC. Its translation is CASMLDRGAYNEQFF. The rearrangement links TRBV5-4 to TRBJ2-1, with 9 bases identical to TRBD1. Per the germline V gene, CDR1 is SGHNT and CDR2 is YYREEE (reference sequence). Losses at the gene ends were 6 bases for V and 2 bases for J; bases not matched to a gene: 6. The CDR3 contains 15 residues.

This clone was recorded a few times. The CDR3 loop is CASSIADLSTDTQYF. For the CDR3, the DNA is TGTGCCAGCAGTATAGCGGACCTAAGCACAGATACGCAGTATTTT. This chain connects TRBV6-6 to TRBJ2-3, with D perhaps matching TRBD2 (6 bases). The germline CDR1 and CDR2 sequences are MNHNY and SVGAGI (reference sequence). The CDR3 is 15 residues long. V lost 5 bases, J lost 0 bases, and 12 bases lay in between.

The CDR3 loop is CASSVQGFGGAYEQFF. CDR3 bases: TGTGCCAGCAGCGTTCAAGGATTCGGCGGGGCTTACGAGCAGTTCTTC. This chain joins TRBV9 and TRBJ2-1; D is possibly TRBD2 (6 bases). CDR3 length: 16 residues. The V end was cut by 2 bases, the J end by 10 bases, with 22 bases between. The germline gives CDR1 SGDLS, CDR2 YYNGEE.

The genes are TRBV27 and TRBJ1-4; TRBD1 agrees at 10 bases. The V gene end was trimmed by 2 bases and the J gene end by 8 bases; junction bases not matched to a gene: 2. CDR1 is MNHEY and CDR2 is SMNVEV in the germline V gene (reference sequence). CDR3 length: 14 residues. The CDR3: CASSLGTGAEKLFF. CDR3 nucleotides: TGTGCCAGCAGTTTAGGGACAGGGGCGGAAAAACTGTTTTTT.

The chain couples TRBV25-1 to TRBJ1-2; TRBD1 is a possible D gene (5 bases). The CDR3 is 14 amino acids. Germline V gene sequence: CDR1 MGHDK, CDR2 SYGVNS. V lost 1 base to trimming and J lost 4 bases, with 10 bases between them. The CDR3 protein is CASSELGGGYGYTF. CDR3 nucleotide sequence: TGTGCCAGCAGTGAATTGGGGGGGGGCTATGGCTACACCTTC.

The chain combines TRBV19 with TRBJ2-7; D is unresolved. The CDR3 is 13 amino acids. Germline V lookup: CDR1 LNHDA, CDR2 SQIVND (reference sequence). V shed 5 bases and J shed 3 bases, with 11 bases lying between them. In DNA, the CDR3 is TGTGCCAGTAGTCCCGGGTTCCTCTACGAGCAGTACTTC. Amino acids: CASSPGFLYEQYF.

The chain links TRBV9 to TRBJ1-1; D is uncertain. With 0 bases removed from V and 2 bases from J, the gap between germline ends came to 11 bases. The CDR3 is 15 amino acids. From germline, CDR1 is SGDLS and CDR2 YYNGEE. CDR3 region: CASSVGPTSNTEAFF. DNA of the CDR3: TGTGCCAGCAGCGTAGGGCCAACCTCCAACACTGAAGCTTTCTTT.

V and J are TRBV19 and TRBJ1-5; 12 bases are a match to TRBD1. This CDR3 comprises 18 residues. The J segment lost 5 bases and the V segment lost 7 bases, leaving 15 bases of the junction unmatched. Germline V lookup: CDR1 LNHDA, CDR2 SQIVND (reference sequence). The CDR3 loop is CASNLDWDRGLWDQPQHF. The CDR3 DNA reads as TGTGCCAGTAACCTGGACTGGGACAGGGGGCTCTGGGATCAGCCCCAGCATTTT.

CDR3 sequence: CASSLALGWGGVNEQFF. In DNA form, the CDR3 reads TGTGCCAGCAGCTTGGCCTTGGGCTGGGGCGGGGTAAATGAGCAGTTCTTC. The rearrangement uses TRBV5-6 and TRBJ2-1; tentatively, D is TRBD2 (6 bases). Looked up from germline, CDR1 is SGHDT and CDR2 is YYEEEE. The CDR3 spans 17 residues. V was cut by 0 bases and J by 7 bases, with 20 bases left in between.

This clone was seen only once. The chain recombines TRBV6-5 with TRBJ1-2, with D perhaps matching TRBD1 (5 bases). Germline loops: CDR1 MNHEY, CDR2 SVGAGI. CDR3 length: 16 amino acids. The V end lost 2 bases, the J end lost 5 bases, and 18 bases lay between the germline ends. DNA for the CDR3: TGTGCCAGCAGTTACCGGCCGCGGCGGGGGAAATATGGCTACACCTTC. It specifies CASSYRPRRGKYGYTF.

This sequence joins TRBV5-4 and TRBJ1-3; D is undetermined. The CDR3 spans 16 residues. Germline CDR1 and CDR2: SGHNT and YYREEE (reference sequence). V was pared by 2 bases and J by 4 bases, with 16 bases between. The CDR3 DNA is TGTGCCAGCAGCTTCCGGGCCGGGAACGGAGGAAACACCATATATTTT. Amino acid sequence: CASSFRAGNGGNTIYF.

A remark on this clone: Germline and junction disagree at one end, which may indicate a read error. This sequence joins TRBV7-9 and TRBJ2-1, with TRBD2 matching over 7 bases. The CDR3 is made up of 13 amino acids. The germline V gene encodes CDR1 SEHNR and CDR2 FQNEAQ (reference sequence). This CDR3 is CASSPTSDAERFF. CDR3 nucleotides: TGTGCCAGCAGCCCTACTAGCGACGCTGAGCGGTTCTTC. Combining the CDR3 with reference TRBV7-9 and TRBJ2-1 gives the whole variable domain DTGVSQNPRHKITKRGQNVTFRCDPISEHNRLYWYRQTLGQGPEFLTYFQNEAQLEKSRLLSDRFSAERPKGSFSTLEIQRTEQGDSAMYLCASSPTSDAERFFGPGTRLTVL.

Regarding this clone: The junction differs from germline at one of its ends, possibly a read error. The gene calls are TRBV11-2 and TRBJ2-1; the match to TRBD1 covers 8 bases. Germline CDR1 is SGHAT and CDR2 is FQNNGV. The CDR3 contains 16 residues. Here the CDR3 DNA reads TGCGCCAGCAGCCAGATAGCCGGGACAGGTTCCTCGGGGCGGTTCTTC. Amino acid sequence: CASSQIAGTGSSGRFF.

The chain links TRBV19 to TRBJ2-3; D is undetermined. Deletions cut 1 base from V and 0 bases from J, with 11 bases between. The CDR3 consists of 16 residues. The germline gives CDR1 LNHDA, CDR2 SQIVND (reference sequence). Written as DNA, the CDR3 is TGTGCCAGTAGTATAGTCGGCGGTTCTAGCACAGATACGCAGTATTTT. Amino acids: CASSIVGGSSTDTQYF. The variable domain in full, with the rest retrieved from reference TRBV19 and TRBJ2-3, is DGGITQSPKYLFRKEGQNVTLSCEQNLNHDAMYWYRQDPGQGLRLIYYSQIVNDFQKGDIAEGYSVSREKKESFPLTVTSAQKNPTAFYLCASSIVGGSSTDTQYFGPGTRLTVL.

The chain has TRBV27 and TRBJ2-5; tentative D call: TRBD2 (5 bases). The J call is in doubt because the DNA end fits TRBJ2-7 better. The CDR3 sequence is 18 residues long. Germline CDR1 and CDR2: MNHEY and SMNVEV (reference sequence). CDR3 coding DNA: TGTGCCAGCAGGACGGGATTGTTCAGCGCAAGACTCTCCTACGAGCAGTACTTC. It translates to CASRTGLFSARLSYEQYF.

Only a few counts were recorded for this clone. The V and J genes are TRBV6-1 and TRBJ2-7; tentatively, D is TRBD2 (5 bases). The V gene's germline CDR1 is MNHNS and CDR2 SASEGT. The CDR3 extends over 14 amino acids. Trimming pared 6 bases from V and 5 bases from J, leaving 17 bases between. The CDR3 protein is CASRLEGSSHEQYF. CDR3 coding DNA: TGTGCCAGCAGACTCGAGGGATCTTCCCACGAGCAGTACTTC.

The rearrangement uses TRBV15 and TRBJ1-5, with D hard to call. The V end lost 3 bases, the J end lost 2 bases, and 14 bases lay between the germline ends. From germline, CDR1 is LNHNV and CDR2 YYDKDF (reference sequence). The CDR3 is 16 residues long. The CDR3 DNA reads TGTGCCACCAGCAGGCTCAGCGGGGTTGGCAATCAGCCCCAGCATTTT. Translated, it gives CATSRLSGVGNQPQHF. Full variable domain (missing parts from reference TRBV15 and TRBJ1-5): DAMVIQNPRYQVTQFGKPVTLSCSQTLNHNVMYWYQQKSSQAPKLLFHYYDKDFNNEADTPDNFQSRRPNTSFCFLDIRSPGLGDTAMYLCATSRLSGVGNQPQHFGDGTRLSIL.

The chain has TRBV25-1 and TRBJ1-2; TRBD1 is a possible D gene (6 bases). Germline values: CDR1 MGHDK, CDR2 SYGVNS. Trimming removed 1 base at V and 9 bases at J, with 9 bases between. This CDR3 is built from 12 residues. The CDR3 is CASSEFGGSYTF. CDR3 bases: TGTGCCAGCAGTGAATTTGGGGGCAGCTACACCTTC.

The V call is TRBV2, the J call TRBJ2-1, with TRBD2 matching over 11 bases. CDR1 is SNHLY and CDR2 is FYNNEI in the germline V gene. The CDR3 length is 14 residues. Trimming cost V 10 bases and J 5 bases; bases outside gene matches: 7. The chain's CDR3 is CANEGTSGNNEQFF. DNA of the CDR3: TGTGCCAACGAGGGGACTAGCGGTAACAATGAGCAGTTCTTC. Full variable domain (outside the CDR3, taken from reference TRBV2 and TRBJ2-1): EPEVTQTPSHQVTQMGQEVILRCVPISNHLYFYWYRQILGQKVEFLVSFYNNEISEKSEIFDDQFSVERPDGSNFTLKIRSTKLEDSAMYFCANEGTSGNNEQFFGPGTRLTVL.

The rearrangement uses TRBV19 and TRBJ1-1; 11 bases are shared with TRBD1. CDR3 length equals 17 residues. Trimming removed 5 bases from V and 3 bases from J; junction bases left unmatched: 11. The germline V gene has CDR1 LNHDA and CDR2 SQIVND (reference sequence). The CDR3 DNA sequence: TGTGCCAGTAGTTCGCGGACAGGGGGCCAGATAGACACTGAAGCTTTCTTT. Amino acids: CASSSRTGGQIDTEAFF. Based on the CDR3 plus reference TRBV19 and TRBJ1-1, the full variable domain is DGGITQSPKYLFRKEGQNVTLSCEQNLNHDAMYWYRQDPGQGLRLIYYSQIVNDFQKGDIAEGYSVSREKKESFPLTVTSAQKNPTAFYLCASSSRTGGQIDTEAFFGQGTRLTVV.

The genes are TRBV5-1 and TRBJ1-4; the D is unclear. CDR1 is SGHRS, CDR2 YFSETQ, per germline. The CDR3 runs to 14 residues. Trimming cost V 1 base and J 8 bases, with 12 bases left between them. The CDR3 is CASSLSRPLEKLFF. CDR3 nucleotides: TGCGCCAGCAGCTTGTCGCGCCCCCTAGAAAAACTGTTTTTT.

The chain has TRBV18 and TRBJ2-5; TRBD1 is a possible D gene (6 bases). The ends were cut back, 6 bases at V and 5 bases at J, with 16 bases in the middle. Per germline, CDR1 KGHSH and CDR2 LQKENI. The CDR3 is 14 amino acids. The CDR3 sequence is CASSHREFSETQYF. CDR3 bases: TGTGCCAGCTCTCACAGGGAATTCAGCGAGACCCAGTACTTC.

In DNA, the CDR3 is TGTGCCAGCAGCTTAGCGGTGGGACAGGGGATGACTGAAGCTTTCTTT. The encoded protein is CASSLAVGQGMTEAFF. The genes are TRBV11-2 and TRBJ1-1; 10 bases line up with TRBD1. The CDR3 is 16 residues long. Germline CDR1 SGHAT, CDR2 FQNNGV. Unmatched junction bases numbered 7, after V lost 1 base and J lost 5 bases. Filled out from reference TRBV11-2 and TRBJ1-1, the complete variable domain reads EAGVAQSPRYKIIEKRQSVAFWCNPISGHATLYWYQQILGQGPKLLIQFQNNGVVDDSQLPKDRFSAERLKGVDSTLKIQPAKLEDSAVYLCASSLAVGQGMTEAFFGQGTRLTVV.

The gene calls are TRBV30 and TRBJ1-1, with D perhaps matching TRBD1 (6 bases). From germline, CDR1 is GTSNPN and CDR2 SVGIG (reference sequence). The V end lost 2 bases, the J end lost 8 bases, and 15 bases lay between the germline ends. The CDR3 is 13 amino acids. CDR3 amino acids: CAWSLREQGEAFF. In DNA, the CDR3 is TGTGCCTGGAGTCTACGAGAACAGGGCGAAGCTTTCTTT. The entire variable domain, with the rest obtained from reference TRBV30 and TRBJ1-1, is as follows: SQTIHQWPATLVQPVGSPLSLECTVEGTSNPNLYWYRQAAGRGLQLLFYSVGIGQISSEVPQNLSASRPQDRQFILSSKKLLLSDSGFYLCAWSLREQGEAFFGQGTRLTVV.

The CDR3 DNA sequence: TGTGCCAGCAGCTTCGCCAGCTCCTACGAGCAGTACTTC. Encoded protein: CASSFASSYEQYF. The chain combines TRBV11-3 with TRBJ2-7; D is unresolved. V was pared by 3 bases and J by 0 bases, with 6 bases between. Looked up from germline, CDR1 is SGHNT and CDR2 is YENEEA. This CDR3 has 13 amino acids.

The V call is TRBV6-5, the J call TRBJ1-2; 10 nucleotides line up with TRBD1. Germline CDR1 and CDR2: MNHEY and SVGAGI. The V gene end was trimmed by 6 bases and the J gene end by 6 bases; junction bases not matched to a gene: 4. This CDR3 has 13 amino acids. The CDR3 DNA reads TGTGCCAGCAGGCGAGACAGGGGGCATGGCTACACCTTC. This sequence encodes CASRRDRGHGYTF.